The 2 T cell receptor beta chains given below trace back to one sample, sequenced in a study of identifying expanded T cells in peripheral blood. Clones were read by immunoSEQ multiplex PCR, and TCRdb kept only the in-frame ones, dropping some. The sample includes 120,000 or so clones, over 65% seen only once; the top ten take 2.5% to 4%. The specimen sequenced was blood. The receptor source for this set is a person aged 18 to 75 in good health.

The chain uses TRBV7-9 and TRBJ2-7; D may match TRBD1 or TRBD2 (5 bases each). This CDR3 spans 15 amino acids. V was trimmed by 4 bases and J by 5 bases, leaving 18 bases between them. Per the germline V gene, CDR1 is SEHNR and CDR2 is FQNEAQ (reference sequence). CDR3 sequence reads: CASSSKGPGDHEQYF. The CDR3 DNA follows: TGTGCCAGCAGCTCCAAGGGACCAGGTGACCACGAGCAGTACTTC.

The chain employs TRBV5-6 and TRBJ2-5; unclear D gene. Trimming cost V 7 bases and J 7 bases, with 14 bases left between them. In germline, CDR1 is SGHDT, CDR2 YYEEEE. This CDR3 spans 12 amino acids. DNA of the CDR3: TGTGCCAGCGGTACACCCCAGATGACCCAGTACTTC. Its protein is CASGTPQMTQYF.